Below are 26 T cell receptor beta chains sequenced from a single sample in a study of cytomegalovirus exposure and HLA in healthy donors. The PCR made use of 60 Vbeta and 13 Jbeta primers. The table came from immunoSEQ multiplex PCR; TCRdb's copy has only in-frame clones and leaves some out. This table holds about 140,000 clones. Sequenced material: PBMCs. All receptors come from a man aged 35 to 55 in good health and CMV-seronegative.

This chain connects TRBV6-1 to TRBJ2-7; 7 nucleotides match TRBD1. This CDR3 comprises 14 residues. The J segment lost 4 bases and the V segment lost 3 bases, leaving 6 bases of the junction unmatched. Germline CDR1 is MNHNS and CDR2 is SASEGT. DNA of the CDR3: TGTGCCAGCAGTGAGAGGGGGCTGACGTACGAGCAGTACTTC. It is translated as CASSERGLTYEQYF.

V is TRBV14 and J is TRBJ1-1, with TRBD1 identical over 8 bases. This CDR3 is built from 16 residues. Trimming removed 4 bases from V and 2 bases from J; junction bases left unmatched: 9. CDR1 is SGHDN and CDR2 is FVKESK in the germline V gene. CDR3 nucleotides: TGTGCCAGCAGCCCAAACCGGGGACAGGTTAACACTGAAGCTTTCTTT. Residues: CASSPNRGQVNTEAFF.

The CDR3 loop is CASSDYPAAGSPLHF. Here the CDR3 DNA reads TGTGCCAGCAGTGACTATCCGGCGGCCGGTTCACCCCTCCACTTT. The chain couples TRBV6-4 to TRBJ1-6; D is undetermined. CDR3 length: 15 amino acids. V lost 1 base and J lost 9, with 13 bases in between. Germline V gene data show CDR1 as MRHNA and CDR2 as SNTAGT.

V gene TRBV4-2 combines with J gene TRBJ1-2; the D gene is possibly TRBD1 (5 bases). With 1 base removed from V and 2 bases from J, the gap between germline ends came to 11 bases. The germline gives CDR1 LGHNA, CDR2 YNFKEQ. The CDR3 has 15 residues. CDR3 DNA sequence: TGTGCCAGCAGCCAAGCTACAGGTACAAACTATGGCTACACCTTC. Amino acid sequence: CASSQATGTNYGYTF.

The V gene is TRBV5-5, the J gene TRBJ1-3; unclear D gene. CDR3 length equals 14 residues. Trimming took off 1 base at V and 4 bases at J, with 9 bases between the two ends. Germline-derived CDR1 and CDR2 are SGHKS and YYEKEE (reference sequence). The CDR3 protein is CASSLPRGGNTIYF. The DNA for the CDR3 is TGTGCCAGCAGCTTGCCCCGAGGCGGAAACACCATATATTTT.

The chain links TRBV29-1 to TRBJ1-2; perhaps TRBD1 as D (6 bases). V lost 5 bases, J lost 4 bases, and 11 bases lay in between. This CDR3 has 12 amino acids. The germline V gene encodes CDR1 SQVTM and CDR2 ANQGSEA. The CDR3 DNA is TGCAGCGTTAGGGAACAGGGCTATGGCTACACCTTC. Its protein is CSVREQGYGYTF.

The chain has TRBV6-6 and TRBJ2-3, with 10 bases lining up with TRBD1. The ends lost 7 bases at V and 3 bases at J; junction bases unmatched: 7. Germline V gives CDR1 MNHNY, CDR2 SVGAGI (reference sequence). CDR3 length equals 15 residues. The CDR3 loop reads CASNDRGRGTDTQYF. CDR3 DNA sequence: TGTGCCAGCAACGACAGGGGGCGCGGGACAGATACGCAGTATTTT.

The chain is built from TRBV2 and TRBJ2-7; no firm D call. The CDR3 is made up of 11 amino acids. Germline V gives CDR1 SNHLY, CDR2 FYNNEI. V lost 4 bases to trimming and J lost 5 bases, with 6 bases between them. CDR3 nucleotide sequence: TGTGCCAGCAGTGTCTTAAACGAGCAGTACTTC. Translated, it gives CASSVLNEQYF.

Note on this clone: An end of the junction differs from the germline gene, which may be a read error. The chain is built from TRBV11-1 and TRBJ1-6; the match to TRBD1 covers 12 bases. From germline, CDR1 is SGHAT and CDR2 FQDESV (reference sequence). The CDR3 sequence is 12 residues long. In DNA, the CDR3 is TGTGCCAGCAGCTTGGGACAGGGGGCGACCTTTTTT. This encodes CASSLGQGATFF.

The chain recombines TRBV27 with TRBJ2-1, with D maybe TRBD2 (6 bases). Germline loops: CDR1 MNHEY, CDR2 SMNVEV (reference sequence). V gave up 8 bases and J gave up 10 bases, with 12 bases separating them. The CDR3 covers 11 residues. In DNA form, the CDR3 reads TGTGCCAGCGCCGAAGGACTAGAGCAGTTCTTC. Its translation: CASAEGLEQFF.

The chain carries TRBV7-9 and TRBJ2-2; 8 bases map to TRBD1. There are 15 residues in the CDR3. Germline CDR1 SEHNR, CDR2 FQNEAQ (reference sequence). V shed 6 bases and J 5 bases; nucleotides not matched to a gene: 8. The CDR3 DNA follows: TGTGCCAGCAGGTTACAGGGGGTAGGAACCGGGGAGCTGTTTTTT. It codes for CASRLQGVGTGELFF.

The chain joins TRBV6-5 to TRBJ2-7, with D possibly TRBD2 on 5 matching bases. Trimming cost V 7 bases and J 2 bases, with 12 bases left between them. CDR3 length equals 13 residues. Germline V gives CDR1 MNHEY, CDR2 SVGAGI. The CDR3 region is CASTSGSPYEQYF. CDR3 DNA sequence: TGTGCCAGCACCAGCGGCAGCCCCTACGAGCAGTACTTC.

The CDR3 here is CASSQDARDRNSNQPQHF. The CDR3 bases are TGTGCCAGCAGCCAAGATGCCAGGGACAGAAATAGCAATCAGCCCCAGCATTTT. The chain couples TRBV14 to TRBJ1-5; TRBD1 aligns across 7 bases. The V gene end was trimmed by 0 bases and the J gene end by 0 bases; junction bases not matched to a gene: 8. In germline, CDR1 is SGHDN, CDR2 FVKESK. The CDR3 has 18 amino acids.

This chain links TRBV6-5 with TRBJ2-5, with TRBD1 as a possible D gene (5 bases). The CDR3 runs 13 residues. The germline gives CDR1 MNHEY, CDR2 SVGAGI. V was cut by 6 bases and J by 2 bases, with 10 bases left in between. This CDR3 reads CASRKTVQETQYF. The CDR3 bases are TGTGCCAGCAGAAAGACAGTTCAAGAGACCCAGTACTTC.

The V gene is TRBV27, the J gene TRBJ2-1, with 9 bases identical to TRBD2. Germline CDR1 and CDR2: MNHEY and SMNVEV (reference sequence). V dropped 2 bases and J dropped 6; count of bases not matched to a gene: 8. CDR3 size: 16 residues. The CDR3 DNA reads as TGTGCCAGCAGTTTAAGTCCCAGCGGGGGGACCAATGAGCAGTTCTTC. Protein: CASSLSPSGGTNEQFF.

This chain connects TRBV4-1 to TRBJ1-2, with 12 nucleotides matching TRBD1. This CDR3 is 17 amino acids long. V shed 4 bases and J 7 bases; nucleotides not matched to a gene: 13. CDR1 and CDR2 (germline): MGHRA, YSYEKL. The CDR3 loop is CASSPLTGTGGLGGYTF. As DNA, the CDR3 is TGCGCCAGCAGCCCCCTTACAGGGACAGGGGGCTTGGGTGGCTACACCTTC.

The chain couples TRBV5-1 to TRBJ2-3; 8 positions agree with TRBD1. This CDR3 comprises 14 residues. Germline CDR1 is SGHRS and CDR2 is YFSETQ. J was trimmed by 4 bases and V by 2 bases; bases with no gene match: 3. The CDR3 loop is CASSFQGAADTQYF. The CDR3 nucleotides are TGCGCCAGCAGCTTTCAGGGGGCGGCAGATACGCAGTATTTT. Full variable domain (missing parts from reference TRBV5-1 and TRBJ2-3): KAGVTQTPRYLIKTRGQQVTLSCSPISGHRSVSWYQQTPGQGLQFLFEYFSETQRNKGNFPGRFSGRQFSNSRSEMNVSTLELGDSALYLCASSFQGAADTQYFGPGTRLTVL.

This chain joins TRBV13 and TRBJ1-6; D gene ambiguous. Germline V gives CDR1 PRHDT, CDR2 FYEKMQ (reference sequence). The CDR3 contains 15 residues. V was shortened by 3 bases and J by 5 bases, with 11 bases between the two germline ends. CDR3 DNA sequence: TGTGCCAGCAGCTTCGGTGCCGTAGATAATTCACCCCTCCACTTT. Its translation is CASSFGAVDNSPLHF.

The J gene is TRBJ1-5, the V gene TRBV11-3; possibly TRBD1 for D (6 bases). The CDR3 sequence is 15 residues long. Trimming shortened V by 5 bases and J by 4 bases, and 15 bases separated the two germline ends. Looked up from germline, CDR1 is SGHNT and CDR2 is YENEEA. This CDR3 is CASSPKGHLNQPQHF. In DNA form, the CDR3 reads TGTGCCAGCAGCCCAAAGGGACACCTAAATCAGCCCCAGCATTTT.

The genes are TRBV19 and TRBJ2-5; 8 bases fit TRBD1. Germline CDR1 LNHDA, CDR2 SQIVND (reference sequence). The junction had 8 bases not matched to a gene; V was cut back by 6 bases and J by 5 bases. The CDR3 consists of 14 residues. This CDR3 reads CASRPTGAGETQYF. The CDR3 DNA is TGTGCCAGTAGACCGACAGGGGCAGGGGAGACCCAGTACTTC.

The chain carries TRBV4-2 and TRBJ1-1; D is possibly TRBD1 (6 bases). The germline gives CDR1 LGHNA, CDR2 YNFKEQ. Trimming removed 10 bases at V and 2 bases at J, with 23 bases between. The CDR3 spans 16 residues. The chain's CDR3 is CATNQGPGEGNTEAFF. The CDR3 region has the DNA TGTGCCACCAATCAGGGGCCTGGGGAAGGAAACACTGAAGCTTTCTTT.

This rearrangement joins TRBV10-3 to TRBJ2-3; tentative D call: TRBD2 (6 bases). V was clipped by 3 bases and J by 5 bases, with 12 bases between them. From germline, CDR1 is ENHRY and CDR2 SYGVKD. There are 14 residues in the CDR3. CDR3 bases: TGTGCCATCAGTGATTTCATGGGGGGAGATACGCAGTATTTT. Protein: CAISDFMGGDTQYF.

The chain recombines TRBV29-1 with TRBJ1-3; 7 bases match TRBD1. The V gene end was trimmed by 7 bases and the J gene end by 4 bases; junction bases not matched to a gene: 13. CDR3 length equals 15 residues. Germline V gene data show CDR1 as SQVTM and CDR2 as ANQGSEA. DNA for the CDR3: TGCAGCGCCAAGCCCGACAGGGCTGCGGGAAACACCATATATTTT. This codes for CSAKPDRAAGNTIYF.

This chain connects TRBV19 to TRBJ1-6, with 7 nucleotides matching TRBD1. J was trimmed by 7 bases and V by 1 base; bases with no gene match: 10. There are 17 residues in the CDR3. Looked up from germline, CDR1 is LNHDA and CDR2 is SQIVND (reference sequence). CDR3 DNA: TGTGCCAGTAGTATAGGGGAACAGGGGACGGGCAATTCACCCCTCCACTTT. Translation gives CASSIGEQGTGNSPLHF.

The chain uses TRBV5-5 and TRBJ2-3; D gene unclear. Germline CDR1 reads SGHKS; CDR2 reads YYEKEE (reference sequence). This CDR3 is built from 12 residues. V was cut by 3 bases and J by 0 bases, with 2 bases left in between. DNA for the CDR3: TGTGCCAGCAGCTCTAGCACAGATACGCAGTATTTT. Translating it yields CASSSSTDTQYF.

The chain is built from TRBV10-2 and TRBJ1-6; no reliable D call. Trimming stripped 2 bases from V and 9 bases from J, with 8 bases between. The CDR3 contains 13 residues. Germline V gene data show CDR1 as WSHSY and CDR2 as SAAADI. This chain's CDR3 is CASSEAEGSPLHF. The CDR3 nucleotides are TGCGCCAGCAGTGAGGCAGAGGGTTCACCCCTCCACTTT.